One and the same sample provided the 14 T cell receptor beta chains below, sequenced in a study of T cell changes during pregnancy in multiple sclerosis. Produced via immunoSEQ multiplex PCR; TCRdb's table is partial and in-frame only. The data show tens of thousands of clones, 90% to 95% seen once. The sequencing used peripheral blood, collected before pregnancy. These receptor sequences come from a female donor with multiple sclerosis, enrolled in a pregnancy study.

The rearrangement joins TRBV13 to TRBJ2-1; D not resolved. The CDR3 has 14 residues. Germline CDR1 reads PRHDT; CDR2 reads FYEKMQ (reference sequence). V was trimmed by 0 bases and J by 6 bases, leaving 9 bases between them. For the CDR3, the DNA is TGTGCCAGCAGCTTAGGCCTTTCCCCCAATGAGCAGTTCTTC. Amino acids: CASSLGLSPNEQFF.

The chain joins TRBV6-5 to TRBJ2-1, with D unclear. This CDR3 has 13 amino acids. Trimming stripped 0 bases from V and 4 bases from J, with 4 bases between. Germline values: CDR1 MNHEY, CDR2 SVGAGI. The CDR3 nucleotides are TGTGCCAGCAGTTACTCGAGTTACAATGAGCAGTTCTTC. This translates into CASSYSSYNEQFF.

The rearrangement joins TRBV19 to TRBJ2-7; TRBD2 aligns across 8 bases. J gave up 5 bases and V 3 bases, and 9 bases lay outside the gene matches. The CDR3 covers 15 residues. Germline V CDR1 and CDR2: LNHDA, SQIVND (reference sequence). DNA of the CDR3: TGTGCCAGTAGTATCTCGGGACTAGTAAACCACGAGCAGTACTTC. Protein product: CASSISGLVNHEQYF.

This chain uses TRBV6-5 with TRBJ2-3; possible D gene TRBD2, 6 bases. The germline gives CDR1 MNHEY, CDR2 SVGAGI. V was cut by 1 base and J by 8 bases, with 10 bases left in between. There are 13 residues in the CDR3. Here the CDR3 reads CASSYLRLGTQYF. DNA for the CDR3: TGTGCCAGCAGTTACTTGCGACTAGGTACGCAGTATTTT.

V and J are TRBV2 and TRBJ2-7; weak D call: TRBD2 (5 bases). The germline V gene encodes CDR1 SNHLY and CDR2 FYNNEI. This CDR3 comprises 14 residues. Trimming shortened V by 4 bases and J by 4 bases, and 14 bases separated the two germline ends. The CDR3 sequence is CASSVTEVSYEQYF. CDR3 DNA sequence: TGTGCCAGCAGTGTTACGGAGGTCAGTTACGAGCAGTACTTC.

On this clone itself: The junction and the germline gene differ at one end; a read error may be behind it. This chain links TRBV7-7 with TRBJ2-1; a weak D match, TRBD2 (6 bases). CDR1 is SSHAT and CDR2 is FNYEAQ in the germline V gene (reference sequence). CDR3 length: 13 residues. The CDR3 nucleotides read TGTGCTAGCAGCTTAGGGGAGGTAACTGAGCAGTTCTTC. Translating gives CASSLGEVTEQFF.

The CDR3 spells CATLQGNQPQHF. In DNA form, the CDR3 reads TGTGCCACCCTTCAGGGGAATCAGCCCCAGCATTTT. The J gene is TRBJ1-5, the V gene TRBV28; D may be TRBD1 (6 bases). V was trimmed by 10 bases and J by 4 bases, leaving 11 bases between them. CDR3 length equals 12 residues. Germline loops: CDR1 MDHEN, CDR2 SYDVKM.

The chain links TRBV18 to TRBJ2-1, with TRBD2 matching 14 bases. The CDR3 is 16 amino acids. Per the germline V gene, CDR1 is KGHSH and CDR2 is LQKENI. The V and J ends lost 2 bases and 8 bases, in that order; junction bases with no gene match: 5. CDR3: CASSPTGTSGSYEQFF. The CDR3 coding sequence is TGTGCCAGCTCACCAACAGGGACTAGCGGGAGCTATGAGCAGTTCTTC.

The rearrangement joins TRBV28 to TRBJ2-1; D possibly corresponds to TRBD2 (5 bases). Germline CDR1 is MDHEN and CDR2 is SYDVKM. The CDR3 totals 14 residues. V was pared by 9 bases and J by 8 bases, with 20 bases between. CDR3 DNA: TGTGCCAGGGAGTACCGAGGGATTAGGGATGAGCAGTTCTTC. Protein: CAREYRGIRDEQFF.

V usage is TRBV15 and J usage is TRBJ2-1; D gene uncertain. The CDR3 sequence is 13 residues long. Germline CDR1 and CDR2: LNHNV and YYDKDF (reference sequence). V lost 0 bases and J lost 7, with 7 bases in between. The CDR3 coding sequence is TGTGCCACCAGCAGAGATCTCGGGAATGAGCAGTTCTTC. Encoded protein: CATSRDLGNEQFF.

The chain combines TRBV27 with TRBJ2-1; 13 bases agree with TRBD2. The CDR3 extends over 15 amino acids. Germline lookup yields CDR1 MNHEY and CDR2 SMNVEV (reference sequence). V trimming: 2 bases; J trimming: 7 bases; junction bases outside the gene matches: 2. CDR3 DNA sequence: TGTGCCAGCAGTTTAGAGACTAGCGGGAGGAATGAGCAGTTCTTC. Translating it yields CASSLETSGRNEQFF.

The genes are TRBV29-1 and TRBJ1-1; D might be TRBD1 (6 bases). V was pared by 5 bases and J by 1 base, with 14 bases between. CDR1 and CDR2 from the germline V gene are SQVTM and ANQGSEA. The CDR3 length is 14 residues. CDR3 nucleotide sequence: TGCAGCGTTCATAAGGGACATTCGAACACTGAAGCTTTCTTT. As protein: CSVHKGHSNTEAFF.

The rearrangement joins TRBV2 to TRBJ2-4; 9 bases line up with TRBD1. Germline CDR1 and CDR2: SNHLY and FYNNEI. Trimming at V came to 2 bases and at J to 6 bases, leaving 8 bases not matched to a gene. The CDR3 consists of 16 residues. Written as DNA, the CDR3 is TGTGCCAGCAGTGAAAGGTGGACAGGGGTGGGAAACATTCAGTACTTC. As protein: CASSERWTGVGNIQYF.

This rearrangement joins TRBV6-5 to TRBJ2-7; possible D gene TRBD2, 6 bases. The germline gives CDR1 MNHEY, CDR2 SVGAGI. The CDR3 extends over 13 amino acids. V lost 8 bases and J 0 bases, leaving 11 bases between the germline ends. CDR3 sequence (DNA): TGTGCCAGCGCGGCGGGAACCTCCTACGAGCAGTACTTC. As protein: CASAAGTSYEQYF.